This entry lists 5 T cell receptor beta chains sequenced from one sample in a study of cytotoxic CD8 clonotypes in ibrutinib-treated CLL. Clones were sequenced by immunoSEQ multiplex PCR, and TCRdb holds only the in-frame ones, with some missing. The sample has under 40,000 clones; approximately 48% are singletons. The starting material was PBMCs, obtained before ibrutinib treatment. These receptors came from a human donor with chronic lymphocytic leukemia.

The sample holds many counts of this clone. V gene TRBV19 combines with J gene TRBJ1-1; D gene unclear. Germline V lookup: CDR1 LNHDA, CDR2 SQIVND (reference sequence). Trimming took 5 bases from V and 1 from J, leaving 11 bases between them. CDR3 size: 14 residues. DNA for the CDR3: TGTGCCAGTAGTTCTTTGGTCCCGAACACTGAAGCTTTCTTT. Translation gives CASSSLVPNTEAFF. Full variable domain (remainder filled in from reference TRBV19 and TRBJ1-1): DGGITQSPKYLFRKEGQNVTLSCEQNLNHDAMYWYRQDPGQGLRLIYYSQIVNDFQKGDIAEGYSVSREKKESFPLTVTSAQKNPTAFYLCASSSLVPNTEAFFGQGTRLTVV.

The CDR3 here is CASSDRDRTGANVLTF. The CDR3 nucleotides are TGTGCCAGCAGTGATAGGGATAGAACTGGGGCCAACGTCCTGACTTTC. The chain employs TRBV25-1 and TRBJ2-6; D is unclear. V was shortened by 3 bases and J by 2 bases, with 11 bases between the two germline ends. Germline V CDR1 and CDR2: MGHDK, SYGVNS. This CDR3 is 16 amino acids long.

This clone was counted between two and nine times. The rearrangement joins TRBV2 to TRBJ2-5; TRBD1 matches 10 bases. The CDR3 runs 15 residues. Unmatched junction bases numbered 9, after V lost 6 bases and J lost 5 bases. Looked up from germline, CDR1 is SNHLY and CDR2 is FYNNEI. The CDR3 DNA sequence: TGTGCCAGCAGCGTGACAGGGGGCGCGGCGGAGACCCAGTACTTC. It is translated as CASSVTGGAAETQYF.

The rearrangement links TRBV5-1 to TRBJ1-1; 7 nucleotides line up with TRBD1. After removal of 0 bases from V and 8 bases from J, the junction contained 4 bases not matched to a gene. The germline gives CDR1 SGHRS, CDR2 YFSETQ. The CDR3 covers 13 residues. The CDR3 DNA reads as TGCGCCAGCAGCTTGGTAAGGACAGGAGAAGCTTTCTTT. It codes for CASSLVRTGEAFF.

By share, this clone counts as medium-sized. CDR3 region: CAISGDDLDSPLHF. Here the CDR3 DNA reads TGTGCCATCAGCGGGGACGATCTAGATTCACCCCTCCACTTT. V gene TRBV10-3 combines with J gene TRBJ1-6; tentative D call: TRBD1 (5 bases). CDR1 and CDR2 from the germline V gene are ENHRY and SYGVKD. The CDR3 is 14 amino acids. Trimming shortened V by 6 bases and J by 8 bases, and 14 bases separated the two germline ends.